This TCR beta chain was documented in a study of blood T cells in healthy people across ages. The V and J ends lost 7 bases and 8 bases, in that order; junction bases with no gene match: 13. This CDR3 is built from 15 residues. The V gene's germline CDR1 is MNHEY and CDR2 SVGAGI. Together with a sample-barcoded 5' primer, a J-beta primer mix was included in a second PCR lasting roughly 6 to 12 cycles. Each TCR beta cDNA got a 12-nucleotide random molecular identifier. TCRdb re-derived calls from the 5' RACE reads in MiXCR, one entry per CDR3 protein. The sample lists 850,000 to 1,000,000 distinct CDR3 sequences, roughly 47% occurring once.

The sample comprised blood. The source is a woman aged 55-70 years in good health. This rearrangement joins TRBV6-5 to TRBJ2-1; 8 positions match TRBD2. The CDR3 reads CASKMAAGVADEQFF. For the CDR3, the DNA is TGTGCCAGCAAAATGGCAGCGGGAGTTGCCGATGAGCAGTTCTTC.